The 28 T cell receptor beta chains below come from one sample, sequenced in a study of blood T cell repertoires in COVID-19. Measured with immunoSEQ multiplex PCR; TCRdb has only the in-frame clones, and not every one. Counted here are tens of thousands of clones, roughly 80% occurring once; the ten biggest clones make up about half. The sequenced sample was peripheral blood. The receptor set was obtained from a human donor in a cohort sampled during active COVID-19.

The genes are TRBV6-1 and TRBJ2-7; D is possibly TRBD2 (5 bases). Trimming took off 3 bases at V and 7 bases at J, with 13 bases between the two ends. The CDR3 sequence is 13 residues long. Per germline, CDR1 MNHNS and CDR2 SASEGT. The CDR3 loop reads CASSDRPRGEQYF. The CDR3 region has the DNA TGTGCCAGCAGTGATCGGCCCCGGGGTGAGCAGTACTTC.

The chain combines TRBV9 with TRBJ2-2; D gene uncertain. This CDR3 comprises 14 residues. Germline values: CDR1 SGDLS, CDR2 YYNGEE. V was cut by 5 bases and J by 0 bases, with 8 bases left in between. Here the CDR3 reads CASRESPNTGELFF. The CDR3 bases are TGTGCCAGCAGAGAAAGCCCGAACACCGGGGAGCTGTTTTTT.

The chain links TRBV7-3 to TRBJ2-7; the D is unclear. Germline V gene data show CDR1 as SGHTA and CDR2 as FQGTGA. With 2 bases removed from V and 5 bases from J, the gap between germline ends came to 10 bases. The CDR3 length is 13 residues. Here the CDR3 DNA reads TGTGCCAGCAGCTTAGGTAGTCAGGACGAGCAGTACTTC. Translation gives CASSLGSQDEQYF.

CDR3: CASSPGGMDYEQYF. The CDR3 region has the DNA TGCGCCAGCAGCCCGGGGGGGATGGACTACGAGCAGTACTTC. The gene calls are TRBV5-1 and TRBJ2-7, with 8 bases lining up with TRBD2. The CDR3 has 14 residues. Unmatched junction bases numbered 6, after V lost 4 bases and J lost 3 bases. CDR1 is SGHRS, CDR2 YFSETQ, per germline.

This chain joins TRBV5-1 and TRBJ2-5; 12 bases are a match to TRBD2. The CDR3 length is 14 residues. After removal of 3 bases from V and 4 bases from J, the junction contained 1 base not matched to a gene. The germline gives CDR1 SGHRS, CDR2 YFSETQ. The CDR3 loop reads CASSWGLAGETQYF. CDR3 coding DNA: TGCGCCAGCAGCTGGGGACTAGCGGGAGAGACCCAGTACTTC. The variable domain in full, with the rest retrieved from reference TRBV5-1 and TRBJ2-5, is KAGVTQTPRYLIKTRGQQVTLSCSPISGHRSVSWYQQTPGQGLQFLFEYFSETQRNKGNFPGRFSGRQFSNSRSEMNVSTLELGDSALYLCASSWGLAGETQYFGPGTRLLVL.

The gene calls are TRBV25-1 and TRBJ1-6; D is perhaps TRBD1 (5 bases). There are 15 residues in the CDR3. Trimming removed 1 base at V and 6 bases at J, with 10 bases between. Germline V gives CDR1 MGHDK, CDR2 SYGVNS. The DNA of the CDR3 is TGTGCCAGCAGTGAATCTGGGGCCATTAATTCACCCCTCCACTTT. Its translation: CASSESGAINSPLHF.

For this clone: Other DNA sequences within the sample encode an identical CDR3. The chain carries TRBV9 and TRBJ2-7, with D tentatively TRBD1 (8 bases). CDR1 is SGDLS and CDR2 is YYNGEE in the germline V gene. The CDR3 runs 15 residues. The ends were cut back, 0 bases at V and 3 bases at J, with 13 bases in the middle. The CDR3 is CASSVGQGTIYEQYF. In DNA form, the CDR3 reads TGTGCCAGCAGCGTAGGACAGGGGACTATCTACGAGCAGTACTTC.

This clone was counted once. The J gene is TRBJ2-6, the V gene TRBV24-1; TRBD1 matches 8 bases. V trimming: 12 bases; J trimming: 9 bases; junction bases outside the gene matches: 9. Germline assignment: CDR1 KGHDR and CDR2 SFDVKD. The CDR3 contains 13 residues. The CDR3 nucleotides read TGTGCCGCCTCCGGACAGGGAGGCAACGTCCTGACTTTC. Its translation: CAASGQGGNVLTF.

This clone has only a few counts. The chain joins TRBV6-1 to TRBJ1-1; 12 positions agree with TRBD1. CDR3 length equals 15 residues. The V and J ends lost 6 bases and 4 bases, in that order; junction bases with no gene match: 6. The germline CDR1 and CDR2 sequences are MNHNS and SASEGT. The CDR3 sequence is CASSLGQGARTEAFF. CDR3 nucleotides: TGTGCCAGCAGCCTGGGACAGGGGGCGCGCACTGAAGCTTTCTTT.

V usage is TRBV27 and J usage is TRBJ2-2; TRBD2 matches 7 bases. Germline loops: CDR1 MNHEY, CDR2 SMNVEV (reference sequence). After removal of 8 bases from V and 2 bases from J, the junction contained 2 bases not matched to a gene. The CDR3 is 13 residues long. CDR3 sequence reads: CASAGLNTGELFF. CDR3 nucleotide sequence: TGTGCCAGCGCGGGACTAAACACCGGGGAGCTGTTTTTT.

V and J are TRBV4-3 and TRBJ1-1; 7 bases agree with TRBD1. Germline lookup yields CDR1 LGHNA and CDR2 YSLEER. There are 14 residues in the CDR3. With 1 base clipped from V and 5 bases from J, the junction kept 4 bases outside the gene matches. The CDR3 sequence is CASSQVRGQTEAFF. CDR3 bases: TGCGCCAGCAGCCAAGTAAGGGGGCAGACTGAAGCTTTCTTT.

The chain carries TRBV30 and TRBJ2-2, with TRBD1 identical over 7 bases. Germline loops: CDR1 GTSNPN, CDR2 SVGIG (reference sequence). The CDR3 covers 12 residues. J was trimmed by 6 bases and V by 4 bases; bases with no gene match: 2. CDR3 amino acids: CAWKGGPGELFF. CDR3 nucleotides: TGTGCCTGGAAAGGGGGCCCCGGGGAGCTGTTTTTT.

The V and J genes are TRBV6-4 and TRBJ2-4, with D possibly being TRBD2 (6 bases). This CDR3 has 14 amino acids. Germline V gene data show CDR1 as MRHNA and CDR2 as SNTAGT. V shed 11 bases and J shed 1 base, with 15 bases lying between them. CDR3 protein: CAHWGEQAKNIQYF. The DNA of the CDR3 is TGTGCCCACTGGGGGGAACAGGCCAAAAACATTCAGTACTTC.

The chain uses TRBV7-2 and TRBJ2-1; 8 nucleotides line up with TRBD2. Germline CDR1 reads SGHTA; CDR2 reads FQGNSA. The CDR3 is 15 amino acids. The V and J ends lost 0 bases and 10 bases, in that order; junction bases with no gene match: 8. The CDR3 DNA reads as TGTGCCAGCAGCTTAGCGCTCAGACTAGCGAAGGAGCAGTTCTTC. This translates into CASSLALRLAKEQFF.

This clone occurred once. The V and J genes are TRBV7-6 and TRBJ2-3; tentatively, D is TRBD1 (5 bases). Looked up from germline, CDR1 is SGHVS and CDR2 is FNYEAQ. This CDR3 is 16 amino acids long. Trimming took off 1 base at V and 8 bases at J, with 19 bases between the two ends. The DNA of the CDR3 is TGTGCCAGCAGCTTAGAAGCCCCTGGCCGCCAGGGTACGCAGTATTTT. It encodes CASSLEAPGRQGTQYF.

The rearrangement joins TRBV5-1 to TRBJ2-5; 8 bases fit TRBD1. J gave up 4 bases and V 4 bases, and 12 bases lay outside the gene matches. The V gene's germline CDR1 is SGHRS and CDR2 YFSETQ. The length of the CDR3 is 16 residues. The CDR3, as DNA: TGCGCCAGCAGCCCTCGGACAGGGCGCGACACAGAGACCCAGTACTTC. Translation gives CASSPRTGRDTETQYF. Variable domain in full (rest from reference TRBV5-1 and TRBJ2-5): KAGVTQTPRYLIKTRGQQVTLSCSPISGHRSVSWYQQTPGQGLQFLFEYFSETQRNKGNFPGRFSGRQFSNSRSEMNVSTLELGDSALYLCASSPRTGRDTETQYFGPGTRLLVL.

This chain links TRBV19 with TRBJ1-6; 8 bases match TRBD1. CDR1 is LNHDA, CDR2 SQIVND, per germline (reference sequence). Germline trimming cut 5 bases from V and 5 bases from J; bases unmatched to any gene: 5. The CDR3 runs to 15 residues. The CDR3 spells CASSVDRGNNSPLHF. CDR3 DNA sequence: TGTGCCAGTAGTGTCGACAGGGGTAATAATTCACCCCTCCACTTT.

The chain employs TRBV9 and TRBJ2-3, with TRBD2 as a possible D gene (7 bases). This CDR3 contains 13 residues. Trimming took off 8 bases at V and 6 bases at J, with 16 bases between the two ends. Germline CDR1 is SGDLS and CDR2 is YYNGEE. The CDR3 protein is CASGSGGVDTQYF. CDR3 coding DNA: TGTGCCAGTGGATCGGGGGGCGTCGATACGCAGTATTTT.

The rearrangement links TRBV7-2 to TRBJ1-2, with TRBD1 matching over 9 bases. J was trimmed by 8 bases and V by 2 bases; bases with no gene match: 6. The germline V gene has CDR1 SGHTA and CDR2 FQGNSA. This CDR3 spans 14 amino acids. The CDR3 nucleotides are TGTGCCAGCAGCTTAACTACAGGGGGCGCGGGCTACACCTTC. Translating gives CASSLTTGGAGYTF.

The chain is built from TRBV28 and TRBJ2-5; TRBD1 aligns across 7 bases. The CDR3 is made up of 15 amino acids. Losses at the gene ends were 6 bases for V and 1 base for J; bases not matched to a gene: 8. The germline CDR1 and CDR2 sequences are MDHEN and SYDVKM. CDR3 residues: CASSPGTASQETQYF. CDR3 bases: TGTGCCAGCAGCCCGGGGACAGCAAGCCAAGAGACCCAGTACTTC.

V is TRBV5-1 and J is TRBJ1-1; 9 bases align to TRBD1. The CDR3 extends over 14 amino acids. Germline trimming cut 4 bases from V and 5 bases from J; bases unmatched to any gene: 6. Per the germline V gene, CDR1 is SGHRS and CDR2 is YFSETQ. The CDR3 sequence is CASSRGTGLTEAFF. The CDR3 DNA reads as TGCGCCAGCAGCAGGGGGACAGGGTTGACTGAAGCTTTCTTT.

The DNA for the CDR3 is TGTGCCAGTAGCAGACCTCAGACTAAGAACACTGAAGCTTTCTTT. Its protein product is CASSRPQTKNTEAFF. V usage is TRBV19 and J usage is TRBJ1-1; no firm D call. The CDR3 has 15 amino acids. From germline, CDR1 is LNHDA and CDR2 SQIVND (reference sequence). The V end lost 6 bases, the J end lost 1 base, and 15 bases lay between the germline ends.

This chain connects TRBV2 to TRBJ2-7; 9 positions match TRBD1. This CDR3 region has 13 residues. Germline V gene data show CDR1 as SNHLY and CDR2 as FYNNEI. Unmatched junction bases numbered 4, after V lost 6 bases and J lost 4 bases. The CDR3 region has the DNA TGTGCCAGCAGCGGGACAGGGCAATACGAGCAGTACTTC. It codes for CASSGTGQYEQYF. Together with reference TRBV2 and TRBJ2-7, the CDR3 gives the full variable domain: EPEVTQTPSHQVTQMGQEVILRCVPISNHLYFYWYRQILGQKVEFLVSFYNNEISEKSEIFDDQFSVERPDGSNFTLKIRSTKLEDSAMYFCASSGTGQYEQYFGPGTRLTVT.

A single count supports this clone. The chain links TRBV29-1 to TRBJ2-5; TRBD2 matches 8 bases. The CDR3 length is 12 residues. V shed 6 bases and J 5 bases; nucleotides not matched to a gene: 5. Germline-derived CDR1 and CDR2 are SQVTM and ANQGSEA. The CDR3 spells CSVASGSETQYF. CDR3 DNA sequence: TGCAGCGTGGCCAGCGGGAGCGAGACCCAGTACTTC.

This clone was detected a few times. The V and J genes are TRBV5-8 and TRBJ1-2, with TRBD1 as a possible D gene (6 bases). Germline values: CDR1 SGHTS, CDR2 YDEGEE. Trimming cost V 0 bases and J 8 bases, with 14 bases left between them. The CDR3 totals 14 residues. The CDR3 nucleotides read TGTGCCAGCAGCTTGGGTCAGGGGATCGGGGGCTACACCTTC. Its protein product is CASSLGQGIGGYTF.

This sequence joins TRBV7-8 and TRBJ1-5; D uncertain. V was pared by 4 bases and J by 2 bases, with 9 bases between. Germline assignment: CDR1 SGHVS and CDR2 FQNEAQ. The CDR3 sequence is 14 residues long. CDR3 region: CASSSSGGNQPQHF. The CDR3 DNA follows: TGTGCCAGCAGCTCGTCGGGAGGCAATCAGCCCCAGCATTTT.

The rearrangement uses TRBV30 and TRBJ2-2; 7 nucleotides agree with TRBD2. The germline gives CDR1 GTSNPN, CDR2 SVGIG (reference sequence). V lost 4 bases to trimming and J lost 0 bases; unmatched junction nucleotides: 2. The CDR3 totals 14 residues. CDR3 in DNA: TGTGCCTGGAAAGCGGGATCGAACACCGGGGAGCTGTTTTTT. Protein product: CAWKAGSNTGELFF.

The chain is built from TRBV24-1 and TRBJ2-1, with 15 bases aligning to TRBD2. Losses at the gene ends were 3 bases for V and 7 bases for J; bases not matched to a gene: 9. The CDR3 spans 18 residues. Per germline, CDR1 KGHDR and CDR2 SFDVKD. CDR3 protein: CATSDGPRTSGRVNEQFF. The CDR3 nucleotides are TGTGCCACCAGTGATGGCCCTCGGACTAGCGGGAGGGTAAATGAGCAGTTCTTC.